Below are 7 T cell receptor beta chains sequenced from a single sample in a study of blood T cell repertoires in COVID-19 (dated by TCRdb to about 2020). Library prep was done by the immunoSEQ multiplex PCR assay. Entries here come from immuneACCESS through TCRdb and include only in-frame sequences with V and J called. Some clones fail to appear in such tables; in the studies checked, an unresolved V gene covers under half of the shortfall, and the cause of the remainder is unknown. The sample table holds some 150,000 clones, of which almost 90% were seen once. The ten largest clones capture 2% to 2.5% of the sample. Sequenced material: peripheral blood. These receptors were collected from a human donor in a cohort sampled during active COVID-19.

The chain joins TRBV6-5 to TRBJ2-1; D might be TRBD2 (5 bases). Trimming took off 0 bases at V and 9 bases at J, with 12 bases between the two ends. Germline CDR1 reads MNHEY; CDR2 reads SVGAGI. The CDR3 is 14 residues long. The CDR3 is CASSYSRAQVEQFF. The CDR3 nucleotides read TGTGCCAGCAGTTACTCGAGGGCTCAAGTTGAGCAGTTCTTC.

This clone was detected only once. J is TRBJ2-7 and V is TRBV7-2; D not resolved. V was cut by 5 bases and J by 4 bases, with 18 bases left in between. Germline V gene data show CDR1 as SGHTA and CDR2 as FQGNSA. The CDR3 covers 15 residues. The CDR3 DNA reads as TGTGCCAGCAGCGCCCGGGTGGCCGCGGATTACGAGCAGTACTTC. Translation gives CASSARVAADYEQYF.

The J gene is TRBJ2-5, the V gene TRBV30; the D gene is possibly TRBD1 (6 bases). Trimming took off 2 bases at V and 6 bases at J, with 10 bases between the two ends. The CDR3 length is 12 residues. The germline V gene encodes CDR1 GTSNPN and CDR2 SVGIG (reference sequence). In DNA, the CDR3 is TGTGCCTGGAGTCGAGGGGGAAAGACCCAGTACTTC. It codes for CAWSRGGKTQYF. Full variable domain (missing parts from reference TRBV30 and TRBJ2-5): SQTIHQWPATLVQPVGSPLSLECTVEGTSNPNLYWYRQAAGRGLQLLFYSVGIGQISSEVPQNLSASRPQDRQFILSSKKLLLSDSGFYLCAWSRGGKTQYFGPGTRLLVL.

This clone occurred a few times. The chain recombines TRBV28 with TRBJ1-1; D ambiguous. Per the germline V gene, CDR1 is MDHEN and CDR2 is SYDVKM. The V gene lost 0 bases and the J gene lost 6 bases, with 5 bases spanning the gap. CDR3 size: 12 residues. In DNA, the CDR3 is TGTGCCAGCAGTTTATGGCGGTCTGAAGCTTTCTTT. This translates into CASSLWRSEAFF.

This chain connects TRBV6-4 to TRBJ2-7; perhaps TRBD2 as D (5 bases). The CDR3 contains 13 residues. Germline V gives CDR1 MRHNA, CDR2 SNTAGT. Deletions cut 6 bases from V and 6 bases from J, with 15 bases between. The CDR3 DNA follows: TGTGCCAGCAGCACGGACTTTTTGAGCGAGCAGTACTTC. Amino acids: CASSTDFLSEQYF.

This clone occurred once. The rearrangement joins TRBV5-6 to TRBJ1-2; 7 bases match TRBD1. The V segment lost 3 bases and the J segment 8 bases; nucleotides outside the gene matches: 16. This CDR3 is built from 16 residues. CDR1 and CDR2 (germline): SGHDT, YYEEEE. CDR3 coding DNA: TGTGCCAGCAGCTCACTAGATATACAGGGGACTAGAGGCTACACCTTC. Translation: CASSSLDIQGTRGYTF.

The chain links TRBV27 to TRBJ2-1; weak D call: TRBD2 (5 bases). With 3 bases removed from V and 4 bases from J, the gap between germline ends came to 7 bases. Germline loops: CDR1 MNHEY, CDR2 SMNVEV (reference sequence). The CDR3 has 13 residues. The chain's CDR3 is CASSLRGYNEQFF. The CDR3 DNA sequence: TGTGCCAGCAGTTTGAGAGGGTACAATGAGCAGTTCTTC.